This T cell receptor beta chain appears in the sequencing data of a study of cytomegalovirus exposure and HLA in healthy donors. Study findings and constraints: In a later analysis, V- and J-gene trimming of beta chains associated with a DCLRE1C missense variant, replicated independently.

For this clone: Its antigen is unidentified.

Amplification used 60 Vbeta primers and 13 Jbeta primers. This table comes from immunoSEQ multiplex PCR, and its TCRdb copy is limited to in-frame clones, with some not included. The data contain about 120,000 clones, around 86% of them singletons. The V end lost 0 bases, the J end lost 3 bases, and 9 bases lay between the germline ends. Germline values: CDR1 SGDLS, CDR2 YYNGEE. CDR3 size: 15 residues. This receptor was identified in a woman aged 40 to 55 in good health and CMV-seronegative. The V gene is TRBV9, the J gene TRBJ1-4; maybe TRBD1 (6 bases). Specimen: PBMCs. The DNA for the CDR3 is TGTGCCAGCAGCGTAGAGGACAGATCTAATGAAAAACTGTTTTTT. Its translation: CASSVEDRSNEKLFF.